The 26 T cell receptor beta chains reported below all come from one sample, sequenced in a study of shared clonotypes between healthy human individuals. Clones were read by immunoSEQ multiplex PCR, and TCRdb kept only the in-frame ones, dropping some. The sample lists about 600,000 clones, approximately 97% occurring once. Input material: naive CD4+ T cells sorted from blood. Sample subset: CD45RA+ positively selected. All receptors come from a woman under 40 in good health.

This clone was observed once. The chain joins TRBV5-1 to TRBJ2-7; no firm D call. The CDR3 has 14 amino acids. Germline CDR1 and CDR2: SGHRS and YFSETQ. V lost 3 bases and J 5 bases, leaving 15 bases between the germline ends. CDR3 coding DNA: TGCGCCAGCAGCTCCCCCTCGATGCTCAACGAGCAGTACTTC. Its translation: CASSSPSMLNEQYF.

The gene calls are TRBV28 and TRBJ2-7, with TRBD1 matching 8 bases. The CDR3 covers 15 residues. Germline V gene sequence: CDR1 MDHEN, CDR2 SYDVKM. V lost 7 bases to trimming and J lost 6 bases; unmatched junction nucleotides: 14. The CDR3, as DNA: TGTGCCAGCAACTCCCGACAGGGGTTTTTCTCCGAGCAGTACTTC. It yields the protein CASNSRQGFFSEQYF.

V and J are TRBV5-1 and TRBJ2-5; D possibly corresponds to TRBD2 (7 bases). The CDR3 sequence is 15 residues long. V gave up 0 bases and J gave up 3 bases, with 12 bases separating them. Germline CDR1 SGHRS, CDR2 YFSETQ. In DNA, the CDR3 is TGCGCCAGCAGCTTGGGTCGGGGGGCAAAAGAGACCCAGTACTTC. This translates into CASSLGRGAKETQYF.

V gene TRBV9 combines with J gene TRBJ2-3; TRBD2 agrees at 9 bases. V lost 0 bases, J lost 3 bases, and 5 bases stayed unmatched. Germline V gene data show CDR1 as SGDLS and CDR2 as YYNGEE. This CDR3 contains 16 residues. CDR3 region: CASSVAGGRGTDTQYF. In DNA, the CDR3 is TGTGCCAGCAGCGTAGCGGGCGGGAGGGGGACAGATACGCAGTATTTT.

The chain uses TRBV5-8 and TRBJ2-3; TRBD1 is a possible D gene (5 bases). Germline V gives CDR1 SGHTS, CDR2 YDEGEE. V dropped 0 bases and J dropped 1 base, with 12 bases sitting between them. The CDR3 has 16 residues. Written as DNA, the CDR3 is TGTGCCAGCAGCTTGGCCAGGGTATGGGGCACAGATACGCAGTATTTT. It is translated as CASSLARVWGTDTQYF.

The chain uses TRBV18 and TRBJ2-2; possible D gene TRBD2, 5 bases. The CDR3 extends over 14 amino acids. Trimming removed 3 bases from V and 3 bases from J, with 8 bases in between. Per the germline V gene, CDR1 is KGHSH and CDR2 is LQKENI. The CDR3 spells CASSPQEDTGELFF. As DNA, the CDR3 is TGTGCCAGCTCACCCCAGGAGGACACCGGGGAGCTGTTTTTT.

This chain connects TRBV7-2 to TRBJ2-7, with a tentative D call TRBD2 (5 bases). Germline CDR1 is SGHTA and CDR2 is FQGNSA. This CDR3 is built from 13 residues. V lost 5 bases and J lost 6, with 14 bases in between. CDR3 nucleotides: TGTGCCAGCAGCCCGGGGTCCCGCTTCGAGCAGTACTTC. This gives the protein CASSPGSRFEQYF.

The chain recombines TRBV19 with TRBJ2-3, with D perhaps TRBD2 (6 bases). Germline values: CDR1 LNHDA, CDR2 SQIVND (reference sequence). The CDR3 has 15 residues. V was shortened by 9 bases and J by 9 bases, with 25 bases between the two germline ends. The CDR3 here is CASSPAGPWPKTQYF. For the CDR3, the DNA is TGTGCCAGCTCTCCTGCGGGACCCTGGCCAAAAACGCAGTATTTT.

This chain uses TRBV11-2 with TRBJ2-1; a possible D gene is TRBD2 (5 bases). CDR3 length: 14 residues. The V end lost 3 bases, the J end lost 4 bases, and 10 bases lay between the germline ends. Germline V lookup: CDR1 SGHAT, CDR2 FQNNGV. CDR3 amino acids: CASSFGQRYNEQFF. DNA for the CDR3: TGTGCCAGCAGCTTTGGCCAGCGGTACAATGAGCAGTTCTTC.

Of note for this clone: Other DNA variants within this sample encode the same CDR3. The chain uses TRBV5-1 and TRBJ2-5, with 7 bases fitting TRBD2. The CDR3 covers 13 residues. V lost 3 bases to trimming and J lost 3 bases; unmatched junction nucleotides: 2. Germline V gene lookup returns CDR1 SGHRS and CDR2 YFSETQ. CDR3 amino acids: CASSSLAEETQYF. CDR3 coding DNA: TGCGCCAGCAGCTCTCTAGCGGAAGAGACCCAGTACTTC.

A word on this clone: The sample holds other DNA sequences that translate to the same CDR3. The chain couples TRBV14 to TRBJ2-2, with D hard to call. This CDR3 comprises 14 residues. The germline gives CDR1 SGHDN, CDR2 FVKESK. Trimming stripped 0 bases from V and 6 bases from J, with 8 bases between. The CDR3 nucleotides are TGTGCCAGCAGCCAAGATCGTTGGGCCGGGGAGCTGTTTTTT. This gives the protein CASSQDRWAGELFF.

This chain's CDR3 is CASSSTASSYNEQFF. CDR3 DNA sequence: TGTGCCAGCAGCTCGACAGCTAGCTCCTACAATGAGCAGTTCTTC. The gene calls are TRBV9 and TRBJ2-1; possible D gene TRBD1, 5 bases. Germline CDR1 SGDLS, CDR2 YYNGEE. CDR3 length: 15 residues. Trimming stripped 4 bases from V and 0 bases from J, with 11 bases between. The variable domain in full, completed from reference TRBV9 and TRBJ2-1, reads DSGVTQTPKHLITATGQRVTLRCSPRSGDLSVYWYQQSLDQGLQFLIQYYNGEERAKGNILERFSAQQFPDLHSELNLSSLELGDSALYFCASSSTASSYNEQFFGPGTRLTVL.

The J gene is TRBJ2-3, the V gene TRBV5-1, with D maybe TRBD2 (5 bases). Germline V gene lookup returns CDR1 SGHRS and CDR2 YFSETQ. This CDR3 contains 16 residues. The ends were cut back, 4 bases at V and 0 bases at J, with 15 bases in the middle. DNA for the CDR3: TGCGCCAGCAGCCCGCTCCCGCGGGTCAGCACAGATACGCAGTATTTT. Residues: CASSPLPRVSTDTQYF.

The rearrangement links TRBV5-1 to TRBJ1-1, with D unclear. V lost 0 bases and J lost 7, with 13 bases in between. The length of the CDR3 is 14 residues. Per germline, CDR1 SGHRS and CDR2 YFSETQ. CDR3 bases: TGCGCCAGCAGCTTGGCCATCGGGCTGGGTGAAGCTTTCTTT. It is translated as CASSLAIGLGEAFF.

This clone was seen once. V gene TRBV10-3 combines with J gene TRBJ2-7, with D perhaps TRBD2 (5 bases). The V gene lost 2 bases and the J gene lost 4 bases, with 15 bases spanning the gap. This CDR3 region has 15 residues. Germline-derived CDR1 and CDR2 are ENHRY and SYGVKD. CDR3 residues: CAISEGPPRAYEQYF. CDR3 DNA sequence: TGTGCCATCAGTGAGGGGCCCCCGAGGGCATACGAGCAGTACTTC.

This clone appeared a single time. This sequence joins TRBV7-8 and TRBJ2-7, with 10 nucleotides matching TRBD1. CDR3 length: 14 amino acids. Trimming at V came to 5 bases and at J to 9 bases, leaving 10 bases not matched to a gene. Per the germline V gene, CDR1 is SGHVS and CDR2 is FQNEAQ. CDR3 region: CASSPRTGGRRQYF. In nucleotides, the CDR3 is TGTGCCAGCAGCCCCCGGACAGGGGGGCGACGGCAGTACTTC.

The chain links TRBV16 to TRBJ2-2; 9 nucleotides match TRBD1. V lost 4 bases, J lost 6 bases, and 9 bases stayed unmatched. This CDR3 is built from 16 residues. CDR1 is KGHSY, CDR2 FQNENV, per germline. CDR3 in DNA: TGTGCCAGCAGCCTCCAGGGACAGGGTTCGGCCGGGGAGCTGTTTTTT. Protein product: CASSLQGQGSAGELFF.

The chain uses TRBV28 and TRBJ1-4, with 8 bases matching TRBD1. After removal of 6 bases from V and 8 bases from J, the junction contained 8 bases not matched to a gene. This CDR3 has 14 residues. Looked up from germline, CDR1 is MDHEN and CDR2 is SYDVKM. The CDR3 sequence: CASRPDRGWEKLFF. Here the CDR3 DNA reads TGTGCCAGCAGACCTGACAGGGGTTGGGAAAAACTGTTTTTT.

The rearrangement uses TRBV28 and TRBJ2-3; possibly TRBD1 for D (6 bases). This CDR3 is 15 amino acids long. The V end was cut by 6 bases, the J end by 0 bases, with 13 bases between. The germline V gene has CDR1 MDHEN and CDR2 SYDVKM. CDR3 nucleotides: TGTGCCAGCAGCCTAGGACAGCTTAGCACAGATACGCAGTATTTT. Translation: CASSLGQLSTDTQYF. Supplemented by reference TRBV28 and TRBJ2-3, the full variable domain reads DVKVTQSSRYLVKRTGEKVFLECVQDMDHENMFWYRQDPGLGLRLIYFSYDVKMKEKGDIPEGYSVSREKKERFSLILESASTNQTSMYLCASSLGQLSTDTQYFGPGTRLTVL.

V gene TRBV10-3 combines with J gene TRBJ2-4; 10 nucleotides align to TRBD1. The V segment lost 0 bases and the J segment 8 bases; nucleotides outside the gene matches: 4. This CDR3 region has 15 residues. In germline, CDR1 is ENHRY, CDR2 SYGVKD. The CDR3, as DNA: TGTGCCATCAGTGAGTCGGGACAGGGGATCGACATTCAGTACTTC. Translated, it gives CAISESGQGIDIQYF.

The CDR3 DNA follows: TGTGCCAGTAGTAACAGGAAAGGCTATGGCTACACCTTC. It translates to CASSNRKGYGYTF. V is TRBV19 and J is TRBJ1-2, with D possibly matching TRBD1 (5 bases). This CDR3 contains 13 residues. Germline V gives CDR1 LNHDA, CDR2 SQIVND (reference sequence). V lost 4 bases to trimming and J lost 4 bases, with 10 bases between them. Full variable domain (outside the CDR3, taken from reference TRBV19 and TRBJ1-2): DGGITQSPKYLFRKEGQNVTLSCEQNLNHDAMYWYRQDPGQGLRLIYYSQIVNDFQKGDIAEGYSVSREKKESFPLTVTSAQKNPTAFYLCASSNRKGYGYTFGSGTRLTVV.

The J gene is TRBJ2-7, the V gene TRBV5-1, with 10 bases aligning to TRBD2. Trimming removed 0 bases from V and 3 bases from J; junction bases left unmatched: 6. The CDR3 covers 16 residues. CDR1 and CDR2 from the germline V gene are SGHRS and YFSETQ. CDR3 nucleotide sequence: TGCGCCAGCAGCTTGGACGGACTAGCGGAGATCTACGAGCAGTACTTC. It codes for CASSLDGLAEIYEQYF.

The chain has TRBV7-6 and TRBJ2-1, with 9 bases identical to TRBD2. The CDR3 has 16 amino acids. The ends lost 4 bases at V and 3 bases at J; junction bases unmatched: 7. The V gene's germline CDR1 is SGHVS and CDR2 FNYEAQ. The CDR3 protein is CASSSPPSGNYNEQFF. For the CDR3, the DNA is TGTGCCAGCAGCTCCCCGCCTAGCGGGAACTACAATGAGCAGTTCTTC.

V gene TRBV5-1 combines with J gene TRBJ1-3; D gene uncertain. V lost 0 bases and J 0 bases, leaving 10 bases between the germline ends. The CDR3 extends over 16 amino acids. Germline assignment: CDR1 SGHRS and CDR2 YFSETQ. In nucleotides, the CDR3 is TGCGCCAGCAGCTTGGTCTACGGGGTCTCTGGAAACACCATATATTTT. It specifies CASSLVYGVSGNTIYF.

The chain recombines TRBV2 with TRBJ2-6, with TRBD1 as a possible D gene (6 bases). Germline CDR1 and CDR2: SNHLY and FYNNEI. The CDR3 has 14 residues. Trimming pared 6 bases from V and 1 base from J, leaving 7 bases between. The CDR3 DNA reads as TGTGCCAGCAGGCAGGGGTCTGGGGCCAACGTCCTGACTTTC. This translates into CASRQGSGANVLTF.

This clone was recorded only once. The CDR3 nucleotides read TGTGCCAGCAGTTTCCAGGGGGCGACGAGTCAGACCGGGGAGCTGTTTTTT. Protein sequence: CASSFQGATSQTGELFF. The genes are TRBV28 and TRBJ2-2; TRBD1 matches 8 bases. Trimming removed 3 bases from V and 5 bases from J; junction bases left unmatched: 11. Germline loops: CDR1 MDHEN, CDR2 SYDVKM. The CDR3 has 17 residues.